A single sample is the source of the 12 T cell receptor beta chains below, sequenced in a study of T-cell reconstitution after alpha-beta-depleted transplantation in children (dated by TCRdb to the mid-2010s). The investigation overall reported the following: The frequencies of hyperexpanded clones fell over the following months, and after one year, T-cell counts and TCRbeta diversity were mostly attributed to newly produced T cells.

Their cognate antigens are unknown. This specimen's treatment or condition label, per the study, means: allogeneic hematopoietic cell transplantation with graft depleted of TCRalphabeta T cells and CD19 B cells. The protocol used for the library was PCR. The data were produced on an Illumina HiSeq 2500. TCR libraries were prepared with molecular barcoding, using unique molecular identifiers to normalize TCRbeta repertoire quantification. Using fastp trimming at Q25 and MiXCR clonotype assembly, TCRdb reanalyzed the public sequencing data and kept in-frame beta chains. Rows matching on CDR3 protein sequence are summarized as one entry with the most common DNA and genes. This sample gives a few hundred thousand distinct CDR3 sequences in total; 7.5% to 9% of them show up just once. The ten most abundant clones make up about 9.3% of the sample. Source: peripheral blood, taken 360 days after TCRalphabeta/CD19-depleted stem cell transplant. The receptors stem from a female patient aged 2 to 10 who had a stem cell transplant for Fanconi anemia, so the T cells may come from the graft donor.

For this clonotype: Compared with germline, one end of the junction differs, possibly owing to a read error. The chain couples TRBV3-1 to TRBJ2-7; possibly TRBD1 or TRBD2 for D (5 bases each). This CDR3 region has 14 residues. Per the germline V gene, CDR1 is LGHDT and CDR2 is YNNKEL (reference sequence). CDR3 nucleotides: TGTGCCAGCACCCAATCTGGGGACCTCTACGAGCAGTACTTC. Its translation: CASTQSGDLYEQYF.

This clonotype was picked up a small number of times. The chain joins TRBV2 to TRBJ1-2; D call uncertain. V was shortened by 6 bases and J by 4 bases, with 12 bases between the two germline ends. Germline loops: CDR1 SNHLY, CDR2 FYNNEI. This CDR3 has 13 residues. The CDR3 sequence: CASRDPGVYGYTF. CDR3 bases: TGTGCCAGCAGAGACCCAGGAGTCTATGGCTACACCTTC.

This clonotype was observed a handful of times. CDR3 bases: TGTGCCAGCAGTTCTCCGGGACTACTTACTAATGAGCAGTTCTTC. Protein sequence: CASSSPGLLTNEQFF. The V call is TRBV6-2 or TRBV6-3, the J call TRBJ2-1, with 7 bases lining up with TRBD2. V shed 4 bases, J shed 7 bases, and the junction held 10 bases outside the gene matches. This CDR3 region has 15 residues. Per germline, CDR1 MNHEY and CDR2 SVGEGT.

This clonotype was observed at least ten times. The chain uses TRBV18 and TRBJ2-5, with D unresolved. This CDR3 comprises 11 residues. Trimming left V 8 bases short and J 2 bases short, with 6 bases between. Germline CDR1 and CDR2: KGHSH and LQKENI. The CDR3 region has the DNA TGTGCCAGCAGTCCACAAGAGACCCAGTACTTC. This gives the protein CASSPQETQYF.

This clonotype has at least ten counts. The CDR3 protein is CASISHRESAKNIQYF. The CDR3 DNA sequence: TGTGCCAGCATCTCCCACAGGGAGTCGGCCAAAAACATTCAGTACTTC. The V gene is TRBV12-3 or TRBV12-4, the J gene TRBJ2-4; tentatively, D is TRBD1 (6 bases). The V end was cut by 7 bases, the J end by 1 base, with 17 bases between. The CDR3 runs to 16 residues.

This clonotype was detected a few times. V usage is TRBV3-1 and J usage is TRBJ2-2; D perhaps matches TRBD1 (5 bases). From germline, CDR1 is LGHDT and CDR2 YNNKEL (reference sequence). The CDR3 has 14 residues. Trimming took off 4 bases at V and 8 bases at J, with 14 bases between the two ends. Here the CDR3 reads CASSRGPKGGELFF. The CDR3 DNA sequence: TGTGCCAGCAGCCGTGGGCCAAAGGGGGGGGAGCTGTTTTTT.

Many counts were recorded for this clonotype. The chain is built from TRBV6-5 and TRBJ2-2; perhaps TRBD1 as D (6 bases). CDR1 is MNHEY and CDR2 is SVGAGI in the germline V gene. CDR3 length equals 15 residues. Between the trimmed V and J ends, which lost 2 bases and 6 bases, there was a span of 13 bases. The CDR3 nucleotides are TGTGCCAGCAGTTACCACAGGGTGGTTCCCGGGGAGCTGTTTTTT. This sequence encodes CASSYHRVVPGELFF.

This clonotype was observed many times. The genes are TRBV9 and TRBJ2-7; D may be TRBD1 (6 bases). The germline gives CDR1 SGDLS, CDR2 YYNGEE. V lost 2 bases to trimming and J lost 3 bases, with 18 bases between them. The CDR3 runs to 16 residues. CDR3 loop: CASSVGGSGKIYEQYF. DNA of the CDR3: TGTGCCAGCAGCGTTGGGGGCAGCGGCAAGATCTACGAGCAGTACTTC.

This clonotype was counted ten times or more. This chain connects TRBV7-6 to TRBJ2-7, with D possibly matching TRBD1 (6 bases). The length of the CDR3 is 13 residues. Trimming shortened V by 3 bases and J by 2 bases, and 8 bases separated the two germline ends. CDR1 SGHVS and CDR2 FNYEAQ come from the germline V gene. CDR3 sequence reads: CASSFGTTYEQYF. CDR3 DNA: TGTGCCAGCAGCTTTGGGACAACCTACGAGCAGTACTTC.

This clonotype occurred many times. The V call is TRBV29-1, the J call TRBJ2-1; D unclear. This CDR3 has 13 residues. V lost 2 bases and J lost 2, with 7 bases in between. The V gene's germline CDR1 is SQVTM and CDR2 ANQGSEA. CDR3 in DNA: TGCAGCGTTGAAAGGGTTACCTACAATGAGCAGTTCTTC. It encodes CSVERVTYNEQFF.

This clonotype was seen a few times. The rearrangement joins TRBV5-4 to TRBJ2-7; TRBD1 matches at 8 bases. Germline CDR1 SGHNT, CDR2 YYREEE (reference sequence). There are 15 residues in the CDR3. After removal of 2 bases from V and 7 bases from J, the junction contained 11 bases not matched to a gene. The CDR3 region is CASSFGQGPTGEQYF. The CDR3, as DNA: TGTGCCAGCAGCTTCGGACAGGGCCCCACGGGGGAGCAGTACTTC.

This clonotype was found many times. The rearrangement uses TRBV6-1 and TRBJ2-1; TRBD2 agrees at 8 bases. The length of the CDR3 is 13 residues. Germline V gene sequence: CDR1 MNHNS, CDR2 SASEGT. V shed 8 bases, J shed 9 bases, and the junction held 9 bases outside the gene matches. CDR3 residues: CASLGLGWAEQFF. The CDR3 DNA reads as TGTGCCAGCCTGGGACTAGGATGGGCTGAGCAGTTCTTC.